These 18 T cell receptor beta chains were sequenced from one sample in a study of T-cell reconstitution after alpha-beta-depleted transplantation in children. Preparing the TCRbeta library involved the use of unique molecular identifiers. A single record per CDR3 protein comes from TCRdb applying MiXCR to the PCR reads. The sample has under 400,000 distinct CDR3 sequences; 20% to 30% are singletons. The starting material was PBMCs, mostly from graft donor cells, obtained 180 days after TCRalphabeta/CD19-depleted stem cell transplant. The source of these receptors is a male patient younger than 18 who had a stem cell transplant for acute lymphoblastic leukemia, so the T cells may come from the graft donor.

This chain links TRBV4-1 with TRBJ2-3; unclear D gene. Germline CDR1 is MGHRA and CDR2 is YSYEKL. Between the trimmed V and J ends, which lost 1 base and 0 bases, there was a span of 11 bases. This CDR3 region has 16 residues. The CDR3 sequence is CASSQGLARSTDTQYF. For the CDR3, the DNA is TGCGCCAGCAGCCAAGGTCTGGCGCGAAGCACAGATACGCAGTATTTT.

Written as DNA, the CDR3 is TGTGCCAACACCCCCGGGACAGGGGTTTACAATGAGCAGTTCTTC. This gives the protein CANTPGTGVYNEQFF. The V call is TRBV15, the J call TRBJ2-1, with 10 bases lining up with TRBD1. Germline loops: CDR1 LNHNV, CDR2 YYDKDF (reference sequence). The CDR3 loop spans 15 amino acids. Trimming at V came to 10 bases and at J to 4 bases, leaving 10 bases not matched to a gene. Supplemented by reference TRBV15 and TRBJ2-1, the full variable domain reads DAMVIQNPRYQVTQFGKPVTLSCSQTLNHNVMYWYQQKSSQAPKLLFHYYDKDFNNEADTPDNFQSRRPNTSFCFLDIRSPGLGDTAMYLCANTPGTGVYNEQFFGPGTRLTVL.

Notes on this clonotype: This could be a read error, since a much larger clone is one nucleotide away. V and J are TRBV3-1 and TRBJ2-5; D gene ambiguous. The CDR3 runs 11 residues. CDR1 is LGHDT, CDR2 YNNKEL, per germline (reference sequence). Between the trimmed V and J ends, which lost 1 base and 5 bases, there was a span of 2 bases. The CDR3 DNA follows: TGTGCCAGCAGCCAAGCGGAGACCCAGTACTTC. Its translation: CASSQAETQYF.

This clonotype was seen only a few times. The chain has TRBV7-9 and TRBJ1-5; no clear D gene. This CDR3 spans 14 amino acids. V lost 3 bases to trimming and J lost 6 bases, with 12 bases between them. Germline V lookup: CDR1 SEHNR, CDR2 FQNEAQ (reference sequence). CDR3 in DNA: TGTGCCAGCAGCTTCCCCTGGGAGGCTCAGCCCCAGCATTTT. Its protein is CASSFPWEAQPQHF.

The table lists this clonotype with a few counts. The chain couples TRBV5-5 to TRBJ1-5; the match to TRBD1 covers 10 bases. Germline CDR1 SGHKS, CDR2 YYEKEE (reference sequence). V dropped 0 bases and J dropped 0; count of bases not matched to a gene: 6. CDR3 length equals 18 residues. Here the CDR3 DNA reads TGTGCCAGCAGCTTGGGAGGGACAGGGGTTTATAGCAATCAGCCCCAGCATTTT. Translated, it gives CASSLGGTGVYSNQPQHF.

The chain is built from TRBV20-1 and TRBJ2-7; tentatively, D is TRBD1 (6 bases). Germline V gene lookup returns CDR1 DFQATT and CDR2 SNEGSKA (reference sequence). This CDR3 region has 12 residues. V was shortened by 4 bases and J by 0 bases, with 7 bases between the two germline ends. This CDR3 is CSANRDSYEQYF. CDR3 nucleotide sequence: TGCAGTGCTAACAGGGACTCCTACGAGCAGTACTTC.

The chain uses TRBV24-1 and TRBJ2-1, with TRBD1 as a possible D gene (6 bases). The CDR3 has 16 amino acids. Trimming took 4 bases from V and 10 from J, leaving 22 bases between them. Germline V gene lookup returns CDR1 KGHDR and CDR2 SFDVKD. As DNA, the CDR3 is TGTGCCACCAGTGACCCCAGACAGGCCCCTTCTCGAGAGCAGTTCTTC. Translated: CATSDPRQAPSREQFF.

The chain is built from TRBV4-2 and TRBJ2-7; D possibly corresponds to TRBD2 (5 bases). The CDR3 is 14 residues long. Trimming removed 0 bases from V and 0 bases from J, with 6 bases in between. Per the germline V gene, CDR1 is LGHNA and CDR2 is YNFKEQ. CDR3 protein: CASSQDGVSYEQYF. Here the CDR3 DNA reads TGTGCCAGCAGCCAAGACGGGGTCTCCTACGAGCAGTACTTC.

J is TRBJ2-3 and V is TRBV5-6; 9 bases line up with TRBD2. V dropped 4 bases and J dropped 4; count of bases not matched to a gene: 10. Germline values: CDR1 SGHDT, CDR2 YYEEEE. This CDR3 region has 16 residues. The CDR3 protein is CASSGAISGSADTQYF. The CDR3 DNA follows: TGTGCCAGCAGCGGGGCGATTAGCGGGAGCGCAGATACGCAGTATTTT.

This rearrangement joins TRBV15 to TRBJ2-2; unclear D gene. V was cut by 0 bases and J by 6 bases, with 5 bases left in between. The CDR3 totals 13 residues. CDR1 and CDR2 (germline): LNHNV, YYDKDF (reference sequence). The DNA of the CDR3 is TGTGCCACCAGCAGAGATCAGCCCGGGGAGCTGTTTTTT. Translation: CATSRDQPGELFF.

The chain links TRBV5-1 to TRBJ2-1; 11 nucleotides agree with TRBD2. From germline, CDR1 is SGHRS and CDR2 YFSETQ. Trimming cost V 0 bases and J 8 bases; bases outside gene matches: 1. The CDR3 is made up of 14 amino acids. CDR3 sequence reads: CASSLGLAGYEQFF. The CDR3 nucleotides read TGCGCCAGCAGCTTGGGACTAGCGGGATATGAGCAGTTCTTC.

V gene TRBV20-1 combines with J gene TRBJ1-5, with no clear D. The CDR3 contains 15 residues. Germline V CDR1 and CDR2: DFQATT, SNEGSKA (reference sequence). V lost 0 bases and J 2 bases, leaving 11 bases between the germline ends. The CDR3 DNA sequence: TGCAGTGCTAGAGATCGAGGGAGGGGCAATCAGCCCCAGCATTTT. It specifies CSARDRGRGNQPQHF.

The chain couples TRBV4-1 to TRBJ2-7; 7 bases agree with TRBD2. CDR1 is MGHRA and CDR2 is YSYEKL in the germline V gene. The CDR3 contains 15 residues. The J segment lost 3 bases and the V segment lost 6 bases, leaving 11 bases of the junction unmatched. The CDR3 coding sequence is TGCGCCAGCAGTCTAGCGGAGGAGGCCTTCTACGAGCAGTACTTC. Its translation: CASSLAEEAFYEQYF.

V gene TRBV20-1 combines with J gene TRBJ2-1; 10 nucleotides align to TRBD1. The junction had 5 bases not matched to a gene; V was cut back by 6 bases and J by 6 bases. CDR3 length equals 13 residues. Germline V gives CDR1 DFQATT, CDR2 SNEGSKA (reference sequence). CDR3: CSAYRDRGNEQFF. CDR3 DNA: TGCAGTGCCTACCGGGACAGGGGCAATGAGCAGTTCTTC.

V and J are TRBV29-1 and TRBJ2-2; no clear D. The CDR3 is made up of 15 amino acids. V was shortened by 7 bases and J by 4 bases, with 19 bases between the two germline ends. CDR1 is SQVTM, CDR2 ANQGSEA, per germline. CDR3 loop: CSAAPTTLVTGELFF. In nucleotides, the CDR3 is TGCAGCGCGGCCCCCACTACCCTTGTCACCGGGGAGCTGTTTTTT.

The gene calls are TRBV3-1 and TRBJ2-7; the match to TRBD1 covers 7 bases. Germline CDR1 is LGHDT and CDR2 is YNNKEL (reference sequence). V shed 2 bases and J 4 bases; nucleotides not matched to a gene: 14. The CDR3 is made up of 17 amino acids. The CDR3 DNA sequence: TGTGCCAGCAGCCAACTCTACACCCGACAGGGAAATTACGAGCAGTACTTC. Its protein product is CASSQLYTRQGNYEQYF.

The chain links TRBV5-1 to TRBJ2-5, with a possible D match to TRBD2 (5 bases). Germline V gives CDR1 SGHRS, CDR2 YFSETQ. This CDR3 has 13 amino acids. V was cut by 1 base and J by 6 bases, with 10 bases left in between. This chain's CDR3 is CASSLYGDQTQYF. The CDR3 region has the DNA TGCGCCAGCAGCTTGTACGGGGATCAGACCCAGTACTTC.

The chain is built from TRBV27 and TRBJ2-7; a possible D gene is TRBD2 (6 bases). The germline gives CDR1 MNHEY, CDR2 SMNVEV (reference sequence). V was trimmed by 0 bases and J by 4 bases, leaving 16 bases between them. This CDR3 region has 16 residues. CDR3 protein: CASSLSKTGDMYEQYF. CDR3 coding DNA: TGTGCCAGCAGTTTATCTAAAACGGGAGACATGTACGAGCAGTACTTC.